The T cell receptor beta chain described here comes from a study of blood T cell repertoires in COVID-19. Study-wide background: PBMCs, B-cell-depleted T cells, or T cells were the source of the cDNA or gDNA that made up the material.

In the authors' methods: It was from reference gene primer amplification that nucleated cell counts were estimated. Generated by immunoSEQ multiplex PCR, the TCRdb table keeps only in-frame clones and is missing some. V, J and clone size were drawn from that table, and D and trimming were deduced from the DNA. The sample holds approximately 300,000 clones, 92% seen once. CDR3 length: 13 amino acids. Trimming cost V 1 base and J 5 bases, with 6 bases left between them. The V gene's germline CDR1 is SGHAT and CDR2 FQNNGV. Residents of about 25 US areas, aged about 18 to 89 years, made up the participants.

This TCR derives from a woman under 40 who had recovered from COVID-19. Sequencing was done on a sample of PBMCs or T cells enriched from blood (not recorded which). The chain links TRBV11-2 to TRBJ2-1, with unresolved D. CDR3 in DNA: TGTGCCAGCAGCTTAGGGCCAAACAATGAGCAGTTCTTC. This encodes CASSLGPNNEQFF.